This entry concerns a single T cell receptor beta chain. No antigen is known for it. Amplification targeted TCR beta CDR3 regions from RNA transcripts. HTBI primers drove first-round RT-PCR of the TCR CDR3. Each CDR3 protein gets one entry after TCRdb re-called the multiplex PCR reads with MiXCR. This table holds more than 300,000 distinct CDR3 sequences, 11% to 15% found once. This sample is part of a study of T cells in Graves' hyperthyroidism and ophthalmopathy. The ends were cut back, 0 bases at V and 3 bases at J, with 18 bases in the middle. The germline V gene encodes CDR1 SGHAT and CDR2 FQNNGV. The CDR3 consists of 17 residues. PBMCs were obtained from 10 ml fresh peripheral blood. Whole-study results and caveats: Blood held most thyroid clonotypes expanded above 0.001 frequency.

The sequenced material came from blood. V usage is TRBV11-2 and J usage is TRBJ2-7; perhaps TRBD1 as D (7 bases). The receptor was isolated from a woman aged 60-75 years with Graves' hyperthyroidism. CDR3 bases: TGTGCCAGCAGCTTAGATCGGGGGAAGGGGGCTTTCTACGAGCAGTACTTC. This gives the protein CASSLDRGKGAFYEQYF. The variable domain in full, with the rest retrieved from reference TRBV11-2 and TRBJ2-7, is EAGVAQSPRYKIIEKRQSVAFWCNPISGHATLYWYQQILGQGPKLLIQFQNNGVVDDSQLPKDRFSAERLKGVDSTLKIQPAKLEDSAVYLCASSLDRGKGAFYEQYFGPGTRLTVT.